What follows describes a single T cell receptor (beta chain). Germline and junction disagree at one end, which may indicate a read error. The sample originates from a study of T cell responses to AZD1222 COVID-19 vaccine. Data came from immunoSEQ multiplex PCR; TCRdb stores just in-frame clones and leaves some out. The sample lists 180,000 or so clones; roughly 94% were seen once. The germline V gene encodes CDR1 SSHAT and CDR2 FNYEAQ (reference sequence). This CDR3 is built from 16 residues. The rearrangement links TRBV7-7 to TRBJ2-5; possible D gene TRBD1, 8 bases. The receptor was derived from an adult who received the AZD1222 COVID-19 vaccine. Sample: peripheral blood, taken 28 days after the second AZD1222 dose. This CDR3 is CASSLAGGQGGETQYF. CDR3 sequence (DNA): TGTGCTAGCAGCTTAGCGGGCGGACAGGGCGGAGAGACCCAGTACTTC.